Given below is one T cell receptor beta chain in context. What it binds is not known. Antigen-specific CD4+ T cells were expanded (with viral peptide pools) by the ViraFEST assay ahead of sequencing. Cells that had been cultured for ten to eleven days were the source of isolated CD4+ T cells. As their vaccination, participants received two doses of either BNT162b2 or mRNA-1273. After around 2 million PBMC were placed in each well, they were cultured with about 10 IU/ml IL-2 and approximately 9.6 ug/ml peptides. IL-2 medium supplanted half the medium on days 3 and 7. These data are taken from a study of vaccination effects on CD4 cells after COVID-19. TCRdb's table, derived via immunoSEQ multiplex PCR, lists solely in-frame clones and lacks some. Of around 16,000 clones in the sample, about three quarters were seen once. The CDR3 has 15 amino acids. The V gene lost 5 bases and the J gene lost 2 bases, with 15 bases spanning the gap. Germline CDR1 reads MNHEY; CDR2 reads SVGAGI.

The study, taken as a whole, reports: The study found marked clonal contraction of infection- and vaccine-induced clones late after vaccination.

The TCR sequence derives from a human donor who received a COVID-19 vaccine. The sample consisted of CD4+ T cells from PBMCs cultured with HCoV-NL63 spike peptides, taken after COVID-19 vaccination. This chain uses TRBV6-5 with TRBJ2-5; D is unresolved. In DNA, the CDR3 is TGTGCCAGCAGTCACACGCCGGCGGCACAAGAGACCCAGTACTTC. Its translation is CASSHTPAAQETQYF.